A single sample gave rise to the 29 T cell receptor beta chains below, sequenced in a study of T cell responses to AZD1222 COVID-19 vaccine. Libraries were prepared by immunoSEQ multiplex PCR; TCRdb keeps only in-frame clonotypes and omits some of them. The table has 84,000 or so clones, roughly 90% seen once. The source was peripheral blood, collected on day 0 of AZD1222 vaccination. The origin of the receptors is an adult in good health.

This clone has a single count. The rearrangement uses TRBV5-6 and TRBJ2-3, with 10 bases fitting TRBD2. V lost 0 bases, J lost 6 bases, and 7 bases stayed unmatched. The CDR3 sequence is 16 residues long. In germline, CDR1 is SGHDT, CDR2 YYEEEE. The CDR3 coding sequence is TGTGCCAGCAGCTTGGCCTTGAGCGGGAGGGGGGATACGCAGTATTTT. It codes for CASSLALSGRGDTQYF.

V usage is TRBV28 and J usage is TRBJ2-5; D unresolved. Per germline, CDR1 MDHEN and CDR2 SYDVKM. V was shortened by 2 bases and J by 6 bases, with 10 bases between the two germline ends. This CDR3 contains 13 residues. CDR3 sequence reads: CASSLARIKTQYF. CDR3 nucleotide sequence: TGTGCCAGCAGTTTAGCCCGGATAAAGACCCAGTACTTC.

The CDR3 region has the DNA TGTGCCAGCAGCTCCCGACAGGGGCCCAACACTGAAGCTTTCTTT. The encoded protein is CASSSRQGPNTEAFF. The chain couples TRBV14 to TRBJ1-1, with 8 bases matching TRBD1. The CDR3 is 15 residues long. The junction had 7 bases not matched to a gene; V was cut back by 5 bases and J by 2 bases. Per germline, CDR1 SGHDN and CDR2 FVKESK.

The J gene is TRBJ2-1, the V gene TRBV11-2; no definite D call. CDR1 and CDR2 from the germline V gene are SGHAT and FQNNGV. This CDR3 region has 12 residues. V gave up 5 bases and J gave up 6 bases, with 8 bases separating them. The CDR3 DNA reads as TGTGCCAGCAGCGCAAACAGCAATGAGCAGTTCTTC. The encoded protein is CASSANSNEQFF.

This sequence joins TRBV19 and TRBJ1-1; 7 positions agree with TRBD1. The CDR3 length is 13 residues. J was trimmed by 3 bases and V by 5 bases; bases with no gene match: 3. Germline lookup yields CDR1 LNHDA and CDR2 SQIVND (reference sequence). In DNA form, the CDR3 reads TGTGCCAGTAGTTTGGGACAGTACACTGAAGCTTTCTTT. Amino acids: CASSLGQYTEAFF.

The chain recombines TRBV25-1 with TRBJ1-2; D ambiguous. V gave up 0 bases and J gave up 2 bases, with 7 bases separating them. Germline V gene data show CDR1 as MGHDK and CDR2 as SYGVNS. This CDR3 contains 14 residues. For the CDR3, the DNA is TGTGCCAGCAGTGAATATATGGGGAACTATGGCTACACCTTC. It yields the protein CASSEYMGNYGYTF.

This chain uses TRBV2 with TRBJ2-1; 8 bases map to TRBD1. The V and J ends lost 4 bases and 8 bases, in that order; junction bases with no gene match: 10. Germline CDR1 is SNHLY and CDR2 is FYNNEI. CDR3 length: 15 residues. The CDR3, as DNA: TGTGCCAGCAGTGTTGAGGCAGGGGGCCGGTATGAGCAGTTCTTC. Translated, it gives CASSVEAGGRYEQFF. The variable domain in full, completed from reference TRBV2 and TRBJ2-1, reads EPEVTQTPSHQVTQMGQEVILRCVPISNHLYFYWYRQILGQKVEFLVSFYNNEISEKSEIFDDQFSVERPDGSNFTLKIRSTKLEDSAMYFCASSVEAGGRYEQFFGPGTRLTVL.

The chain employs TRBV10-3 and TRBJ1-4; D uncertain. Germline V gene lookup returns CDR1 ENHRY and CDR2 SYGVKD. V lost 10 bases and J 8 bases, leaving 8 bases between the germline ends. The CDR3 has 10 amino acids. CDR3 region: CANEREKLFF. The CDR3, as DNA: TGTGCCAACGAGAGGGAAAAACTGTTTTTT.

DNA for the CDR3: TGTGCCAGCCACCTCCGGGACAGGGTAGAAGAGACCCAGTACTTC. It is translated as CASHLRDRVEETQYF. J is TRBJ2-5 and V is TRBV6-5; 9 bases line up with TRBD1. The CDR3 totals 15 residues. The germline V gene has CDR1 MNHEY and CDR2 SVGAGI. V shed 8 bases, J shed 3 bases, and the junction held 10 bases outside the gene matches.

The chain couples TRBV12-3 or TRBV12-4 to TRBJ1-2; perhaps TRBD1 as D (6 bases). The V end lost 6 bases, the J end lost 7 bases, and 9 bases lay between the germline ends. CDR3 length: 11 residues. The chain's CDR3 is CASSWGAGYTF. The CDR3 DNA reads TGTGCCAGCAGCTGGGGGGCTGGCTACACCTTC.

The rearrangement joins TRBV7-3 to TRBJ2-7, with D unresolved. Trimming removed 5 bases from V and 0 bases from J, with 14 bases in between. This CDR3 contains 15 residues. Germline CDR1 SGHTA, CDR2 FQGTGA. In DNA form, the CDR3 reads TGTGCCAGCAGCCTTACCCCGGACCACTCCTACGAGCAGTACTTC. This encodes CASSLTPDHSYEQYF.

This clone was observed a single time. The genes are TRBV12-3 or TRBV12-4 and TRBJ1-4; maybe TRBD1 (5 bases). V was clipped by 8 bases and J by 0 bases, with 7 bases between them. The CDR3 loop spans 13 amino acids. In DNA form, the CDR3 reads TGTGCCAGCCGACAGACAACTAATGAAAAACTGTTTTTT. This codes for CASRQTTNEKLFF.

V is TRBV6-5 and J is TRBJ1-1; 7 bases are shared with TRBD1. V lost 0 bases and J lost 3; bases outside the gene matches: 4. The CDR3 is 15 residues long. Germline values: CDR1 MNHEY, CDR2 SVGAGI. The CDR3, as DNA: TGTGCCAGCAGTTACTCGGTCAGGGGGGACACTGAAGCTTTCTTT. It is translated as CASSYSVRGDTEAFF.

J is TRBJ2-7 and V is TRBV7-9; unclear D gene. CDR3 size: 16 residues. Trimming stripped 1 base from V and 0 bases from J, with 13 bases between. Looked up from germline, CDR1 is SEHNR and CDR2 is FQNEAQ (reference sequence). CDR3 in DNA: TGTGCCAGCAGCTTAGGGGTAACCTTGAGCTCCTACGAGCAGTACTTC. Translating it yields CASSLGVTLSSYEQYF.

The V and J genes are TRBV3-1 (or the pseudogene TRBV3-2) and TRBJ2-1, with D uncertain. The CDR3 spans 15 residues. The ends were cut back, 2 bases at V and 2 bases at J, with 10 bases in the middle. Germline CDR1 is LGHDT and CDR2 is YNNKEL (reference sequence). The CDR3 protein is CASSQLGSPYNEQFF. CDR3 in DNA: TGTGCCAGCAGCCAACTAGGGTCCCCCTACAATGAGCAGTTCTTC.

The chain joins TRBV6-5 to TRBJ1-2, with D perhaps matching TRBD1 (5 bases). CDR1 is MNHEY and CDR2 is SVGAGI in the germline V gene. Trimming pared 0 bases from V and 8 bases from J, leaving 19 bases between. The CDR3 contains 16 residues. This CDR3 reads CASSYSKVTGTEGYTF. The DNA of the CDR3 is TGTGCCAGCAGTTACTCGAAGGTGACGGGGACTGAGGGCTACACCTTC.

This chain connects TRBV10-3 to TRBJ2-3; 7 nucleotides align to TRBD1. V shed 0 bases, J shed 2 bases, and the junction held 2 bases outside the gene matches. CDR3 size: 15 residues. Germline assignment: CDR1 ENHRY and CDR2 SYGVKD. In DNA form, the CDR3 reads TGTGCCATCAGTGAGTCGACAGGGCCCACAGATACGCAGTATTTT. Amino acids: CAISESTGPTDTQYF.

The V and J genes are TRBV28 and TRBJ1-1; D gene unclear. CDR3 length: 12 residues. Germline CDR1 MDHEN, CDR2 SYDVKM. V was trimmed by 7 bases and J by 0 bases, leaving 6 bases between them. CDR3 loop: CASTELNTEAFF. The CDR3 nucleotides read TGTGCCAGCACTGAGCTGAACACTGAAGCTTTCTTT.

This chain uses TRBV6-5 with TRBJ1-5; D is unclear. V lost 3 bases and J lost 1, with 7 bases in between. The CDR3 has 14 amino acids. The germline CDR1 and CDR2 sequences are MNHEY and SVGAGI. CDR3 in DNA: TGTGCCAGCAGTTATAAGGAGAGCAATCAGCCCCAGCATTTT. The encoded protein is CASSYKESNQPQHF.

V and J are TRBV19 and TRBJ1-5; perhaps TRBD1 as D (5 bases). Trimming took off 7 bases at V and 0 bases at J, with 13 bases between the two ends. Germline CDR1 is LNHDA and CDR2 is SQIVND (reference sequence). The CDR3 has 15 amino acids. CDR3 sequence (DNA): TGTGCCAGTACCGCCGGGGGTCATAGCAATCAGCCCCAGCATTTT. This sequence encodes CASTAGGHSNQPQHF.

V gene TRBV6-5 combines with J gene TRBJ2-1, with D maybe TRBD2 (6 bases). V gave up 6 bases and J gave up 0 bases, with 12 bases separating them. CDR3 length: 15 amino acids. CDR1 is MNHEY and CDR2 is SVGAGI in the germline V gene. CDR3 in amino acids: CASSRDFSSYNEQFF. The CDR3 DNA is TGTGCCAGCAGCCGGGACTTCAGCTCCTACAATGAGCAGTTCTTC.

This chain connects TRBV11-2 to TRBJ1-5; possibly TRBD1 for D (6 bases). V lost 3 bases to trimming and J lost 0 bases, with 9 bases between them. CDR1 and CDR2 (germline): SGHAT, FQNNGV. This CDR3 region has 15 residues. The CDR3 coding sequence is TGTGCCAGCAGCTTGGACAGTCATAGCAATCAGCCCCAGCATTTT. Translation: CASSLDSHSNQPQHF.

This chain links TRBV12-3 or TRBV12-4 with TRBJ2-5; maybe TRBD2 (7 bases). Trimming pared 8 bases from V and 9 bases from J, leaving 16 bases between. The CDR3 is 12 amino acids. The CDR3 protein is CASEQGRGAQYF. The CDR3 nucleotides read TGTGCCAGCGAGCAGGGGAGGGGGGCCCAGTACTTC.

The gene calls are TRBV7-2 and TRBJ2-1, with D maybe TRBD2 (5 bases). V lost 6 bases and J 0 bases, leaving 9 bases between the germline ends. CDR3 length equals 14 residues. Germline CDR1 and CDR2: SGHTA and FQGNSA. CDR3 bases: TGTGCCAGCAGATCGAGCGGCTCCTACAATGAGCAGTTCTTC. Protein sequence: CASRSSGSYNEQFF. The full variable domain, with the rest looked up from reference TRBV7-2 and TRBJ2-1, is GAGVSQSPSNKVTEKGKDVELRCDPISGHTALYWYRQSLGQGLEFLIYFQGNSAPDKSGLPSDRFSAERTGGSVSTLTIQRTQQEDSAVYLCASRSSGSYNEQFFGPGTRLTVL.

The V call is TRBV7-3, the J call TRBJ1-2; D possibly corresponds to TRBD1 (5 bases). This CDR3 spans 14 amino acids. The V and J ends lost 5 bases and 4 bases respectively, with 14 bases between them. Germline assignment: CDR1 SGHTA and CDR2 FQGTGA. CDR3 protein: CASSPGDRLYGYTF. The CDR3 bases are TGTGCCAGCAGCCCCGGCGACAGACTCTATGGCTACACCTTC.

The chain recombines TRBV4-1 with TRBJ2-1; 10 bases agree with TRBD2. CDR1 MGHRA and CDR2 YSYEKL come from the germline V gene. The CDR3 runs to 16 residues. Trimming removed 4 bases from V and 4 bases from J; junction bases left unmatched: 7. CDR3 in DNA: TGCGCCAGCAGCCCGCTCCCGGGACTAGCGTACAATGAGCAGTTCTTC. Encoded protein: CASSPLPGLAYNEQFF.

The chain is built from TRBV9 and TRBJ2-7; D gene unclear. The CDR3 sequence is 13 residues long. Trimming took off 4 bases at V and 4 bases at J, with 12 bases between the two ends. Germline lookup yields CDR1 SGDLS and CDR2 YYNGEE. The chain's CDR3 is CASSPRQDYEQYF. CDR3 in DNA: TGTGCCAGCAGCCCCCGTCAGGATTACGAGCAGTACTTC.

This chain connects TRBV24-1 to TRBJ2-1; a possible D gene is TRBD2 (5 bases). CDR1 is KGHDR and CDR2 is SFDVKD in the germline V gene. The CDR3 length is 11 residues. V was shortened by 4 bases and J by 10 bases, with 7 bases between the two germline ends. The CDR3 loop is CATSDSGEQFF. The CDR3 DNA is TGTGCCACCAGTGACTCGGGGGAGCAGTTCTTC.

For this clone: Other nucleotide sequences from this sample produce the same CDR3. The CDR3 protein is CASSLGQDNSPLHF. CDR3 coding DNA: TGCGCCAGCAGCTTGGGACAGGATAATTCACCCCTCCACTTT. The V call is TRBV5-1, the J call TRBJ1-6; weak D call: TRBD1 (6 bases). Germline CDR1 SGHRS, CDR2 YFSETQ. CDR3 length: 14 amino acids. V lost 0 bases and J 5 bases, leaving 6 bases between the germline ends.